This T cell receptor beta chain is drawn from a study of CD8 T cells in Susac syndrome. Each Susac syndrome patient had definite or probable disease by recently defined criteria. The CDR3 has 15 amino acids. V was shortened by 2 bases and J by 4 bases, with 13 bases between the two germline ends. Per the germline V gene, CDR1 is SGDLS and CDR2 is YYNGEE. An amount of RNA that ranged from roughly 0.5 to 1 ug was reverse transcribed with random hexamers. In TCRdb, the immunoSEQ multiplex PCR reads were re-called with MiXCR into one record per CDR3 protein. The data show around 110,000 distinct CDR3 sequences, around 94% seen once.

This TCR was sampled from a human donor with Susac syndrome. The chain employs TRBV9 and TRBJ1-5, with D unresolved. The sequenced sample was CD8+ T cells from PBMCs. CDR3 nucleotides: TGTGCCAGCAGCGTCGGAGGAACGGAGAATCAGCCCCAGCATTTT. Residues: CASSVGGTENQPQHF.